This T cell receptor beta chain comes out of a study of OX40 agonist ivuxolimab in advanced cancers. The table came from immunoSEQ multiplex PCR; TCRdb's copy has only in-frame clones and leaves some out. The sample has tens of thousands of clones, around 87% seen once. The CDR3 sequence is 17 residues long. V was trimmed by 4 bases and J by 0 bases, leaving 17 bases between them. Germline V CDR1 and CDR2: SGHAT, FQDESV (reference sequence). J is TRBJ2-3 and V is TRBV11-1, with D unresolved. This TCR came from an adult with an advanced solid tumor such as melanoma, head and neck, liver or kidney cancer. Sequencing used CD4+ or CD8+ T cells sorted from blood, obtained in a trial of the OX40 agonist ivuxolimab. The CDR3 region is CASSSPLGAASTDTQYF. The CDR3 coding sequence is TGTGCCAGCAGCTCCCCCCTCGGAGCAGCTAGCACAGATACGCAGTATTTT.